This TCR beta chain was profiled in a study of neurological immune-mediated disorders. Turning to the study itself: Of about 34 multiple sclerosis patients, roughly 30 were relapsing-remitting and 3 secondary progressive.

Trimming removed 1 base at V and 3 bases at J, with 13 bases between. CDR3 length: 16 residues. Per the germline V gene, CDR1 is SGHTA and CDR2 is FQGNSA. This clonotype was seen ten or more times. TCRdb itself ran the 5' RACE reads through MiXCR, one entry per CDR3 protein. Among some 83,000 distinct CDR3 sequences listed, 2.6% were seen once. The V gene is TRBV7-2, the J gene TRBJ1-3, with a tentative D call TRBD1 (5 bases). The material sequenced was PBMCs. This sequence was found in a woman aged 25 to 45 with multiple sclerosis. CDR3 amino acids: CASSLVGDARGNTIYF. For the CDR3, the DNA is TGTGCCAGCAGCTTAGTAGGGGACGCCCGTGGAAACACCATATATTTT.